The 19 T cell receptor beta chains in this list originate from one sample, sequenced in a study of T-cell reconstitution after alpha-beta-depleted transplantation in children. Unique molecular identifiers tagged the TCRbeta library. TCRdb re-derived calls from the PCR reads in MiXCR, one entry per CDR3 protein. The sample lists approximately 200,000 distinct CDR3 sequences; roughly 6% were seen once. The starting material was PBMCs, obtained before TCRalphabeta/CD19-depleted stem cell transplant. These receptors all stem from a girl less than two years old with combined immunodeficiency, due to receive a stem cell transplant.

The chain carries TRBV13 and TRBJ2-1, with 12 nucleotides matching TRBD2. After removal of 5 bases from V and 8 bases from J, the junction contained 4 bases not matched to a gene. From germline, CDR1 is PRHDT and CDR2 FYEKMQ (reference sequence). The CDR3 is made up of 14 amino acids. The CDR3 nucleotides are TGTGCCAGCAGCCGGACTAGCGGGGTTCATGAGCAGTTCTTC. Encoded protein: CASSRTSGVHEQFF.

The CDR3 here is CASSWGLAAYEQYF. In DNA form, the CDR3 reads TGTGCCAGCAGCTGGGGACTCGCCGCCTACGAGCAGTACTTC. J is TRBJ2-7 and V is TRBV5-6, with TRBD2 as a possible D gene (6 bases). The ends were cut back, 3 bases at V and 2 bases at J, with 12 bases in the middle. The CDR3 runs to 14 residues. Germline CDR1 reads SGHDT; CDR2 reads YYEEEE.

This clonotype was detected many times. The chain links TRBV4-3 to TRBJ2-2; perhaps D is TRBD1 or TRBD2 (5 bases each). The germline CDR1 and CDR2 sequences are LGHNA and YSLEER. V dropped 4 bases and J dropped 0 bases, with 9 bases sitting between them. This CDR3 is 15 amino acids long. CDR3 nucleotide sequence: TGCGCCAGCAGCCTGGGACGAGCGAACACCGGGGAGCTGTTTTTT. Translating gives CASSLGRANTGELFF.

This clonotype has a count of ten or more. The chain joins TRBV4-3 to TRBJ2-1, with no clear D. The germline V gene encodes CDR1 LGHNA and CDR2 YSLEER. Trimming stripped 5 bases from V and 1 base from J, with 12 bases between. The CDR3 is 15 residues long. The CDR3 nucleotides read TGCGCCAGCAGCGACAATGGGGATTCCTACAATGAGCAGTTCTTC. Translated: CASSDNGDSYNEQFF.

Ten or more counts support this clonotype. The chain links TRBV7-2 to TRBJ1-2; 9 bases line up with TRBD1. CDR3 size: 15 residues. CDR1 SGHTA and CDR2 FQGNSA come from the germline V gene. The J segment lost 4 bases and the V segment lost 0 bases, leaving 3 bases of the junction unmatched. As DNA, the CDR3 is TGTGCCAGCAGCTTAGCACAGGGGGCGGGCTATGGCTACACCTTC. It specifies CASSLAQGAGYGYTF.

This clonotype has only a few counts. The chain is built from TRBV11-1 and TRBJ2-2; TRBD2 matches 11 bases. V was pared by 2 bases and J by 7 bases, with 15 bases of the junction left unmatched. CDR1 and CDR2 (germline): SGHAT, FQDESV (reference sequence). This CDR3 region has 19 residues. The CDR3 DNA reads TGTGCCAGCAGCTTAAACCATCCGGGACTAGCGGATAGGATCGGGGAGCTGTTTTTT. Encoded protein: CASSLNHPGLADRIGELFF. The entire variable domain, with the rest obtained from reference TRBV11-1 and TRBJ2-2, is as follows: EAEVAQSPRYKITEKSQAVAFWCDPISGHATLYWYRQILGQGPELLVQFQDESVVDDSQLPKDRFSAERLKGVDSTLKIQPAELGDSAMYLCASSLNHPGLADRIGELFFGEGSRLTVL.

This clonotype was detected many times. The chain carries TRBV28 and TRBJ2-3; D not certain. CDR3 length equals 13 residues. CDR1 is MDHEN and CDR2 is SYDVKM in the germline V gene. The V gene lost 6 bases and the J gene lost 3 bases, with 10 bases spanning the gap. This CDR3 is CASSITATDTQYF. CDR3 sequence (DNA): TGTGCCAGCAGCATCACGGCGACAGATACGCAGTATTTT. Looking up the rest from reference TRBV28 and TRBJ2-3 gives the full variable domain: DVKVTQSSRYLVKRTGEKVFLECVQDMDHENMFWYRQDPGLGLRLIYFSYDVKMKEKGDIPEGYSVSREKKERFSLILESASTNQTSMYLCASSITATDTQYFGPGTRLTVL.

The chain employs TRBV18 and TRBJ2-1; D is uncertain. CDR3 length: 15 residues. Trimming took 0 bases from V and 6 from J, leaving 12 bases between them. Germline V gene lookup returns CDR1 KGHSH and CDR2 LQKENI. The CDR3 protein is CASSPPARPFNEQFF. The CDR3 coding sequence is TGTGCCAGCTCACCACCGGCCAGGCCCTTCAATGAGCAGTTCTTC. The full variable domain, its missing parts supplied by reference TRBV18 and TRBJ2-1, is NAGVMQNPRHLVRRRGQEARLRCSPMKGHSHVYWYRQLPEEGLKFMVYLQKENIIDESGMPKERFSAEFPKEGPSILRIQQVVRGDSAAYFCASSPPARPFNEQFFGPGTRLTVL.

This clonotype was seen at least ten times. The J gene is TRBJ1-1, the V gene TRBV5-1, with 7 bases lining up with TRBD1. The CDR3 totals 12 residues. In germline, CDR1 is SGHRS, CDR2 YFSETQ. Germline trimming cut 5 bases from V and 11 bases from J; bases unmatched to any gene: 9. CDR3 in amino acids: CASSSNRGPAFF. The CDR3 nucleotides are TGCGCCAGCAGTTCCAACAGGGGTCCGGCTTTCTTT.

This clonotype was detected many times. The chain is built from TRBV11-2 and TRBJ2-2; D may be TRBD1 (6 bases). The CDR3 consists of 15 residues. CDR1 is SGHAT and CDR2 is FQNNGV in the germline V gene. Trimming removed 2 bases from V and 6 bases from J, with 13 bases in between. CDR3 sequence (DNA): TGTGCCAGCAGCTTATACACAAACAGGGCCGGGGAGCTGTTTTTT. Protein sequence: CASSLYTNRAGELFF.

This sequence joins TRBV21-1 and TRBJ2-7; the table assigns TRBD1, which was not confirmed against the DNA. TRBV21-1 is a pseudogene. The CDR3 runs to 13 residues. CDR3 in DNA: TGTGCCAGCAGCACGGACGGCGGCGGGGAGCAGTACTTC. As protein: CASSTDGGGEQYF.

This clonotype came up many times. This chain uses TRBV7-6 with TRBJ2-1; the D gene is possibly TRBD1 (6 bases). CDR1 SGHVS and CDR2 FNYEAQ come from the germline V gene. The CDR3 has 15 residues. Trimming removed 0 bases at V and 4 bases at J, with 10 bases between. The CDR3 region has the DNA TGTGCCAGCAGCTTAGCCGGGACAAGTTACAATGAGCAGTTCTTC. This gives the protein CASSLAGTSYNEQFF. Using reference TRBV7-6 and TRBJ2-1 for the parts outside the CDR3, the full variable domain is GAGVSQSPRYKVTKRGQDVALRCDPISGHVSLYWYRQALGQGPEFLTYFNYEAQQDKSGLPNDRFSAERPEGSISTLTIQRTEQRDSAMYRCASSLAGTSYNEQFFGPGTRLTVL.

The chain recombines TRBV27 with TRBJ1-2, with 7 bases identical to TRBD1. The CDR3 covers 13 residues. Germline CDR1 and CDR2: MNHEY and SMNVEV (reference sequence). V gave up 5 bases and J gave up 7 bases; unmatched junction bases: 7. The CDR3 nucleotides are TGTGCCAGCAGTAACACAGGGGCGGGTGGCTACACCTTC. It translates to CASSNTGAGGYTF.

This clonotype showed up many times. The rearrangement uses TRBV5-1 and TRBJ2-1, with D unclear. Germline V gene sequence: CDR1 SGHRS, CDR2 YFSETQ. V was pared by 1 base and J by 0 bases, with 14 bases between. The CDR3 runs 17 residues. The CDR3 is CASSLSTGPSSYNEQFF. Here the CDR3 DNA reads TGCGCCAGCAGCTTGTCCACGGGTCCCAGCTCCTACAATGAGCAGTTCTTC.

This clonotype was seen many times. The chain joins TRBV5-4 to TRBJ2-5; TRBD1 might be the D (5 bases). The CDR3 extends over 15 amino acids. V lost 0 bases and J 2 bases, leaving 11 bases between the germline ends. The germline V gene has CDR1 SGHNT and CDR2 YYREEE (reference sequence). The CDR3 loop reads CASSLARGRQETQYF. The CDR3 nucleotides read TGTGCCAGCAGCTTGGCTAGGGGAAGGCAAGAGACCCAGTACTTC. The variable domain in full, with the rest retrieved from reference TRBV5-4 and TRBJ2-5, is ETGVTQSPTHLIKTRGQQVTLRCSSQSGHNTVSWYQQALGQGPQFIFQYYREEENGRGNFPPRFSGLQFPNYSSELNVNALELDDSALYLCASSLARGRQETQYFGPGTRLLVL.

This clonotype was detected many times. The CDR3 sequence: CNIDTQYF. For the CDR3, the DNA is TGCAACATAGATACGCAGTATTTT. The chain is built from TRBV20-1 and TRBJ2-3, with D hard to call. CDR3 length equals 8 residues. Germline loops: CDR1 DFQATT, CDR2 SNEGSKA (reference sequence).

The chain couples TRBV7-3 to TRBJ1-5; perhaps TRBD1 as D (6 bases). CDR1 is SGHTA, CDR2 FQGTGA, per germline. V was shortened by 8 bases and J by 1 base, with 21 bases between the two germline ends. The CDR3 is 17 residues long. Written as DNA, the CDR3 is TGTGCCAGCCTATCGGGGGGCGCATATAGAAGCAATCAGCCCCAGCATTTT. Its translation is CASLSGGAYRSNQPQHF.

Remarks on this clonotype: This sequence may be a read error, since a much larger clone differs from it by one base. The chain employs TRBV18 and TRBJ2-7; D is undetermined. This CDR3 comprises 13 residues. The ends were cut back, 5 bases at V and 6 bases at J, with 14 bases in the middle. Germline V gene sequence: CDR1 KGHSH, CDR2 LQKENI. The CDR3 DNA is TGTGCCAGCTCAGCGTCCGGGTTATTCGAGCAGTACTTC. Amino acid sequence: CASSASGLFEQYF.

This clonotype was picked up many times. The V and J genes are TRBV12-3 or TRBV12-4 and TRBJ2-7, with a tentative D call TRBD2 (6 bases). The CDR3 runs 15 residues. V was clipped by 10 bases and J by 3 bases, with 22 bases between them. In DNA, the CDR3 is TGTGCCACTACGGGCTCGACTAGGCTGGGCTACGAGCAGTACTTC. The encoded protein is CATTGSTRLGYEQYF.